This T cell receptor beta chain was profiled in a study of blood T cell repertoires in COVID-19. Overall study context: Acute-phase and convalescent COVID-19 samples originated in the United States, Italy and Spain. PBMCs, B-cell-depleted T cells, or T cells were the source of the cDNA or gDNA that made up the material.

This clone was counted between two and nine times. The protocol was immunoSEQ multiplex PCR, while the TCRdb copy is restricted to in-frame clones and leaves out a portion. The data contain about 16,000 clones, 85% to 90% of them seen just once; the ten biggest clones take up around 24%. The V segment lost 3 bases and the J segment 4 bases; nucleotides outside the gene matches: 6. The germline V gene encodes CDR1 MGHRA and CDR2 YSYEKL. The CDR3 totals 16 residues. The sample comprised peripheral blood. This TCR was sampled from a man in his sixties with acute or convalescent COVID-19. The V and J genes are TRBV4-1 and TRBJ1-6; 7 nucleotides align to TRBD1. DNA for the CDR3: TGCGCCAGCAGCCAGATGACAGGGCAATATAATTCACCCCTCCACTTT. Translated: CASSQMTGQYNSPLHF.